Below are 30 T cell receptor beta chains sequenced from a single sample in a study of post-analysis software for immune sequencing data. Study findings and constraints: Compared with controls, patients had more of about 5 TRBV segments, including TRBV5-6, TRBV5-1 and TRBV20-1.

Their specific antigens are unknown. The library was made from cDNA and included unique molecular identifiers. TCRdb independently ran MiXCR on the PCR reads; one entry per CDR3 protein. The data contain 550,000 to 700,000 distinct CDR3 sequences, 44% of them singletons. Material: blood. The receptors come from a girl aged 10 to 17 with multiple sclerosis.

V usage is TRBV12-3 or TRBV12-4 and J usage is TRBJ1-1; 12 bases are a match to TRBD1. This CDR3 comprises 22 residues. V shed 1 base and J 0 bases; nucleotides not matched to a gene: 18. The CDR3 protein is CASSLGKPGQGADEGMNTEAFF. The CDR3 DNA reads as TGTGCCAGCAGTTTAGGGAAACCGGGACAGGGGGCGGACGAGGGCATGAACACTGAAGCTTTCTTT.

This clonotype has only a few counts. V usage is TRBV3-1 and J usage is TRBJ2-7, with 8 bases that match TRBD2. After removal of 1 base from V and 3 bases from J, the junction contained 2 bases not matched to a gene. Looked up from germline, CDR1 is LGHDT and CDR2 is YNNKEL (reference sequence). The CDR3 contains 14 residues. Here the CDR3 DNA reads TGTGCCAGCAGCCAAGCGGGGGGGTTCTACGAGCAGTACTTC. Its protein product is CASSQAGGFYEQYF.

The table lists this clonotype with a count of one. J is TRBJ2-1 and V is TRBV20-1; 7 bases fit TRBD2. The CDR3 length is 15 residues. Germline V gives CDR1 DFQATT, CDR2 SNEGSKA (reference sequence). J lost 3 bases, V lost 4 bases, and 9 bases had no gene match. In DNA, the CDR3 is TGCAGTGCTACCCCCGGCGGGAGTTTCTACAATGAGCAGTTCTTC. Its protein is CSATPGGSFYNEQFF.

This sequence joins TRBV13 and TRBJ2-1; 7 bases are a match to TRBD1. After removal of 4 bases from V and 4 bases from J, the junction contained 7 bases not matched to a gene. The CDR3 has 15 amino acids. The germline gives CDR1 PRHDT, CDR2 FYEKMQ (reference sequence). The CDR3 coding sequence is TGTGCCAGCAGCTCGGACAGGAGACTATACAATGAGCAGTTCTTC. As protein: CASSSDRRLYNEQFF.

The chain employs TRBV4-1 and TRBJ2-7, with D tentatively TRBD1 (5 bases). Trimming took off 0 bases at V and 0 bases at J, with 12 bases between the two ends. CDR3 length: 16 amino acids. Germline-derived CDR1 and CDR2 are MGHRA and YSYEKL. CDR3 sequence (DNA): TGCGCCAGCAGCCAAGATCCAGGGTCACGCTCCTACGAGCAGTACTTC. Encoded protein: CASSQDPGSRSYEQYF.

There are a few counts of this clonotype. The chain couples TRBV5-5 to TRBJ2-7, with D unresolved. The V end lost 2 bases, the J end lost 5 bases, and 2 bases lay between the germline ends. This CDR3 is built from 10 residues. Germline-derived CDR1 and CDR2 are SGHKS and YYEKEE (reference sequence). The CDR3 is CASSFDEQYF. In DNA form, the CDR3 reads TGTGCCAGCAGCTTTGACGAGCAGTACTTC. The variable domain in full, with the rest retrieved from reference TRBV5-5 and TRBJ2-7, is DAGVTQSPTHLIKTRGQQVTLRCSPISGHKSVSWYQQVLGQGPQFIFQYYEKEERGRGNFPDRFSARQFPNYSSELNVNALLLGDSALYLCASSFDEQYFGPGTRLTVT.

The V call is TRBV20-1, the J call TRBJ1-2; D is unclear. Germline V gene lookup returns CDR1 DFQATT and CDR2 SNEGSKA (reference sequence). The CDR3 totals 16 residues. Trimming shortened V by 3 bases and J by 7 bases, and 24 bases separated the two germline ends. CDR3 residues: CSAREETGPPLGGYTF. CDR3 bases: TGCAGTGCTAGGGAAGAAACCGGGCCCCCACTCGGTGGCTACACCTTC.

This chain connects TRBV5-1 to TRBJ2-6; maybe TRBD1 (6 bases). V gave up 4 bases and J gave up 3 bases, with 14 bases separating them. CDR1 is SGHRS and CDR2 is YFSETQ in the germline V gene. CDR3 length equals 16 residues. Here the CDR3 DNA reads TGCGCCAGCAGCCTAGGGGGAGAACGTGGGGCCAACGTCCTGACTTTC. Protein sequence: CASSLGGERGANVLTF.

This clonotype was counted only a few times. Its ends do not fully match the called genes, so a read error is possible. J is TRBJ2-1 and V is TRBV10-1; possibly TRBD2 for D (6 bases). CDR3 length: 16 residues. Germline assignment: CDR1 WNHNN and CDR2 SYGVQD (reference sequence). The CDR3 spells CASSDGAGSSNNEQFF. The CDR3 nucleotides read TGCGCCAGCAGTGACGGAGCGGGTTCCTCCAACAATGAGCAGTTCTTC.

This chain connects TRBV9 to TRBJ2-5; 10 bases agree with TRBD2. The V segment lost 0 bases and the J segment 5 bases; nucleotides outside the gene matches: 7. In germline, CDR1 is SGDLS, CDR2 YYNGEE. The CDR3 is made up of 16 amino acids. The chain's CDR3 is CASSVAAGGPMETQYF. CDR3 DNA sequence: TGTGCCAGCAGCGTAGCAGCGGGAGGGCCCATGGAGACCCAGTACTTC.

This sequence joins TRBV6-5 and TRBJ1-1; 10 nucleotides match TRBD1. The ends lost 0 bases at V and 2 bases at J; junction bases unmatched: 3. The germline V gene encodes CDR1 MNHEY and CDR2 SVGAGI. The CDR3 has 16 amino acids. In DNA, the CDR3 is TGTGCCAGCAGTTACTCGACAGGGGGCGGAAACACTGAAGCTTTCTTT. This sequence encodes CASSYSTGGGNTEAFF.

The rearrangement uses TRBV2 and TRBJ2-5, with 7 bases lining up with TRBD1. J was trimmed by 4 bases and V by 9 bases; bases with no gene match: 11. CDR1 and CDR2 (germline): SNHLY, FYNNEI. There are 14 residues in the CDR3. The CDR3 DNA is TGTGCCAGTAAACAGACACAGGGGACAGAGACCCAGTACTTC. Encoded protein: CASKQTQGTETQYF.

A few counts support this clonotype. The chain combines TRBV12-3 or TRBV12-4 with TRBJ2-7; 9 nucleotides match TRBD2. V lost 5 bases to trimming and J lost 2 bases; unmatched junction nucleotides: 7. There are 15 residues in the CDR3. In nucleotides, the CDR3 is TGTGCCAGCAGTGCCGCACTAGCGGGCACCTACGAGCAGTACTTC. Residues: CASSAALAGTYEQYF.

The J gene is TRBJ1-2, the V gene TRBV20-1; D might be TRBD1 (6 bases). CDR3 size: 15 residues. Per the germline V gene, CDR1 is DFQATT and CDR2 is SNEGSKA (reference sequence). The ends were cut back, 0 bases at V and 2 bases at J, with 13 bases in the middle. The CDR3 loop is CSARERGGPNYGYTF. Written as DNA, the CDR3 is TGCAGTGCTAGAGAGAGGGGGGGGCCGAACTATGGCTACACCTTC.

V is TRBV5-1 and J is TRBJ2-1, with 14 bases lining up with TRBD2. V lost 1 base and J lost 0; bases outside the gene matches: 9. Germline CDR1 reads SGHRS; CDR2 reads YFSETQ. The CDR3 sequence is 20 residues long. The DNA for the CDR3 is TGCGCCAGCAGCTTGACCCCTGGACTAGCGGGAGGCAGCTCCTACAATGAGCAGTTCTTC. Translating it yields CASSLTPGLAGGSSYNEQFF.

The chain employs TRBV5-1 and TRBJ1-5; a weak D match, TRBD1 (5 bases). V lost 2 bases and J 7 bases, leaving 10 bases between the germline ends. Germline CDR1 and CDR2: SGHRS and YFSETQ. This CDR3 contains 13 residues. The CDR3 loop is CASSLSWDQPQHF. CDR3 in DNA: TGCGCCAGCAGCTTAAGTTGGGACCAGCCCCAGCATTTT.

This clonotype was seen many times. The chain has TRBV27 and TRBJ2-1; 7 positions agree with TRBD1. Germline V gives CDR1 MNHEY, CDR2 SMNVEV (reference sequence). This CDR3 is 16 amino acids long. The J segment lost 6 bases and the V segment lost 0 bases, leaving 8 bases of the junction unmatched. In DNA form, the CDR3 reads TGTGCCAGCAGTTTATCCGCCCCTGACAGGGCCAATGAGCAGTTCTTC. This translates into CASSLSAPDRANEQFF.

This clonotype showed up just a few times. The chain couples TRBV7-2 to TRBJ1-4; D is undetermined. V was pared by 1 base and J by 6 bases, with 9 bases between. Germline V CDR1 and CDR2: SGHTA, FQGNSA. This CDR3 spans 14 amino acids. The CDR3 protein is CASSLGTNDEKLFF. In DNA, the CDR3 is TGTGCCAGCAGCTTAGGGACTAACGATGAAAAACTGTTTTTT.

The chain couples TRBV18 to TRBJ2-5, with D unclear. The end of the DNA is better explained by TRBJ2-7, so the J call may be wrong. Germline CDR1 KGHSH, CDR2 LQKENI. There are 15 residues in the CDR3. This CDR3 is CASSQGASNSYEQYF. CDR3 nucleotide sequence: TGTGCCAGCTCACAGGGTGCCTCTAACTCCTACGAGCAGTACTTC.

The chain is built from TRBV5-1 and TRBJ2-7; 10 positions match TRBD1. The J call may be incorrect, as the DNA end agrees better with TRBJ2-5. The germline gives CDR1 SGHRS, CDR2 YFSETQ. The CDR3 contains 14 residues. CDR3 coding DNA: TGCGCCAGCACCCCGGGACAGGGGTTCGAGACCCAGTACTTC. Translated, it gives CASTPGQGFETQYF.

This clonotype was seen a few times. The chain is built from TRBV7-2 and TRBJ2-1; no clear D. Trimming stripped 5 bases from V and 4 bases from J, with 6 bases between. The CDR3 consists of 12 residues. CDR1 is SGHTA, CDR2 FQGNSA, per germline. CDR3 coding DNA: TGTGCCAGCAGCGCCCAGTACAATGAGCAGTTCTTC. Protein product: CASSAQYNEQFF. Looking up the rest from reference TRBV7-2 and TRBJ2-1 gives the full variable domain: GAGVSQSPSNKVTEKGKDVELRCDPISGHTALYWYRQSLGQGLEFLIYFQGNSAPDKSGLPSDRFSAERTGGSVSTLTIQRTQQEDSAVYLCASSAQYNEQFFGPGTRLTVL.

This chain links TRBV12-3 or TRBV12-4 with TRBJ2-3, with TRBD2 identical over 8 bases. Trimming at V came to 4 bases and at J to 8 bases, leaving 11 bases not matched to a gene. CDR3 length: 15 residues. This CDR3 reads CASSSKLAVRGTQYF. The DNA for the CDR3 is TGTGCCAGCAGTTCGAAACTAGCGGTACGGGGTACGCAGTATTTT.

This clonotype showed up just a few times. The chain is built from TRBV12-3 or TRBV12-4 and TRBJ1-1; TRBD1 might be the D (5 bases). The germline V and J ends were trimmed by 2 bases and 5 bases, with 12 bases remaining between them. The length of the CDR3 is 14 residues. Here the CDR3 reads CASSLRGARTEAFF. The CDR3 nucleotides are TGTGCCAGCAGTTTAAGAGGGGCACGAACTGAAGCTTTCTTT.

This chain joins TRBV29-1 and TRBJ2-5, with a possible D match to TRBD1 (6 bases). V gave up 2 bases and J gave up 1 base, with 14 bases separating them. The CDR3 has 15 amino acids. Per the germline V gene, CDR1 is SQVTM and CDR2 is ANQGSEA. This CDR3 reads CSVETTGASQETQYF. In DNA form, the CDR3 reads TGCAGCGTTGAAACGACAGGTGCCTCCCAAGAGACCCAGTACTTC.

The chain carries TRBV12-3 or TRBV12-4 and TRBJ2-7, with 8 nucleotides matching TRBD1. The CDR3 spans 16 residues. V was clipped by 5 bases and J by 1 base; unmatched bases: 10. The CDR3 DNA follows: TGTGCCAGCAGTCCCATAGGCAGGGGGCATTCCTACGAGCAGTACTTC. Translation gives CASSPIGRGHSYEQYF.

This rearrangement joins TRBV20-1 to TRBJ2-7, with D possibly being TRBD1 (5 bases). Germline lookup yields CDR1 DFQATT and CDR2 SNEGSKA (reference sequence). The germline V and J ends were trimmed by 0 bases and 3 bases, with 9 bases remaining between them. The CDR3 consists of 13 residues. CDR3 sequence reads: CSARDLGHYEQYF. DNA of the CDR3: TGCAGTGCTAGAGATCTTGGACACTACGAGCAGTACTTC.

The chain links TRBV3-1 to TRBJ2-1, with 12 positions matching TRBD2. J gave up 6 bases and V 3 bases, and 9 bases lay outside the gene matches. Germline assignment: CDR1 LGHDT and CDR2 YNNKEL (reference sequence). CDR3 size: 17 residues. CDR3 nucleotide sequence: TGTGCCAGCAGCCACCAAGGACTAGCGGGGCATGGCAATGAGCAGTTCTTC. It specifies CASSHQGLAGHGNEQFF.

The V gene is TRBV7-6, the J gene TRBJ1-1; D remains unclear. This CDR3 is 17 amino acids long. V dropped 5 bases and J dropped 0 bases, with 19 bases sitting between them. Germline-derived CDR1 and CDR2 are SGHVS and FNYEAQ. CDR3 sequence: CASSLETFARLNTEAFF. The CDR3 bases are TGTGCCAGCAGCCTGGAAACTTTTGCAAGATTGAACACTGAAGCTTTCTTT.

The sample holds many counts of this clonotype. This chain uses TRBV20-1 with TRBJ2-1; D might be TRBD2 (6 bases). The germline gives CDR1 DFQATT, CDR2 SNEGSKA (reference sequence). The CDR3 extends over 12 amino acids. Trimming removed 3 bases from V and 8 bases from J, with 11 bases in between. The CDR3 loop reads CSASGSDDEQFF. CDR3 DNA: TGCAGTGCTAGCGGGAGCGATGATGAGCAGTTCTTC.

In this sample, this clonotype turned up a few times. The J gene is TRBJ1-2, the V gene TRBV10-3, with 11 bases fitting TRBD1. The J segment lost 7 bases and the V segment lost 11 bases, leaving 15 bases of the junction unmatched. The V gene's germline CDR1 is ENHRY and CDR2 SYGVKD. The CDR3 sequence is 15 residues long. For the CDR3, the DNA is TGTGCCGTCTCAGGGTCAGGACAGGGGGCTGGTGGCTACACCTTC. The encoded protein is CAVSGSGQGAGGYTF.